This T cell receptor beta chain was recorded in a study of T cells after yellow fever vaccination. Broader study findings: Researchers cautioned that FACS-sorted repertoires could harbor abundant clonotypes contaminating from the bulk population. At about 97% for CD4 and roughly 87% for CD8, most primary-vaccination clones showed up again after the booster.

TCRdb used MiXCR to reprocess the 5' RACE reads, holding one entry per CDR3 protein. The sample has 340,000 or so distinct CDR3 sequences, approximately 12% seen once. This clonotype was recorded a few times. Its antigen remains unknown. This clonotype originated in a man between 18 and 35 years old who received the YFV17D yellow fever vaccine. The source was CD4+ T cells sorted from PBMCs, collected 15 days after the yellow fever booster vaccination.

The CDR3 reads CASSLFRETEAFF. Written as DNA, the CDR3 is TGTGCCAGCAGCTTATTTCGTGAGACTGAAGCTTTCTTT. The gene calls are TRBV7-2 and TRBJ1-1; D is unresolved. The CDR3 is 13 amino acids. Deletions cut 2 bases from V and 5 bases from J, with 9 bases between. Germline CDR1 reads SGHTA; CDR2 reads FQGNSA.